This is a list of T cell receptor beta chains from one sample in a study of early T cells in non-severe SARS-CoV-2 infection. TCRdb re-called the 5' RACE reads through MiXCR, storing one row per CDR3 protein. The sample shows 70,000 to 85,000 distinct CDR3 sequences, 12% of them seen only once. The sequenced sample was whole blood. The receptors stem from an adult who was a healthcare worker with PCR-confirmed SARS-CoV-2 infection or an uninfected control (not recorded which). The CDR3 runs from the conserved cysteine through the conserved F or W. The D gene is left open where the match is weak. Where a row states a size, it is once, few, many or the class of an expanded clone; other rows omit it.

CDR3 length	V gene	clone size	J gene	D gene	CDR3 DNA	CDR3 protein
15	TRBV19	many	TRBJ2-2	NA	TGTGCCAGTAGTATAGTAACACGGGGTTCCGGGGAGCTGTTTTTT	CASSIVTRGSGELFF
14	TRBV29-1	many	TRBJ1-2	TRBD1	TGCAGCGTTGCTTCGGGACAGAACTTCTATGGCTACACCTTC	CSVASGQNFYGYTF
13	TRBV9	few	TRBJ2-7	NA	TGTGCCAGCAGGTCCTCAGGAGCCGGTGAGCAGTACTTC	CASRSSGAGEQYF
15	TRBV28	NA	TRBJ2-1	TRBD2	TGTGCCAGCAGCAAACTAGCGGAGCCGTACAATGAGCAGTTCTTC	CASSKLAEPYNEQFF
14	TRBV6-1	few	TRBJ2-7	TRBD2	TGTGCCAGCAGTGGACTAGCGGACTCCTACGAGCAGTACTTC	CASSGLADSYEQYF
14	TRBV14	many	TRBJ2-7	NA	TGTGCCAGCAGCCAAGGTGTGGCGGGGCACGAGCAGTACTTC	CASSQGVAGHEQYF
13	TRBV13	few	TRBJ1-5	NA	TGTGCCAGCAGCCCGAGGGGAGTTCAGCCCCAGCATTTT	CASSPRGVQPQHF
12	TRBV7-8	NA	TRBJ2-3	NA	TGTGCCAGCAGCCAGCACGTCCGTACGCAGTATTTT	CASSQHVRTQYF
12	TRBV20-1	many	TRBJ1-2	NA	TGCAGTGCCCCCGGGGAGATCTATGGCTACACCTTC	CSAPGEIYGYTF
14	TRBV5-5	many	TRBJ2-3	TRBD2	TGTGCCAGCAGCCGGGACTATAGGGCGGATACGCAGTATTTT	CASSRDYRADTQYF
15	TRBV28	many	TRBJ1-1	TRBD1	TGTGCCAGCAGTTTATTAGGGACAGGGTCCACTGAAGCTTTCTTT	CASSLLGTGSTEAFF
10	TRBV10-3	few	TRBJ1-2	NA	TGTGCCACCTTCGTATATGGCTACACCTTC	CATFVYGYTF
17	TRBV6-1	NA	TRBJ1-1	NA	TGTGCCAGCAGTATTTCCTGGCCCGTCATTTCAGGGACTGAAGCTTTCTTT	CASSISWPVISGTEAFF
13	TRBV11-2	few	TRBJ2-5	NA	TGTGCCAGCAGCACCGTACAGGAAGAGACCCAGTACTTC	CASSTVQEETQYF
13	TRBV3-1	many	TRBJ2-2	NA	TGTGCCAGCAGCCTATTGGGCACCGGGGAGCTGTTTTTT	CASSLLGTGELFF
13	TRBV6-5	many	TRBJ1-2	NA	TGTGCCAGCCGGGACCTTAACCCCTATGGCTACACCTTC	CASRDLNPYGYTF
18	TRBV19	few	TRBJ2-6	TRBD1	TGTGCCAGTAGTGTTAATGACAGGGTCGTTTCTGGGGCCAACGTCCTGACTTTC	CASSVNDRVVSGANVLTF
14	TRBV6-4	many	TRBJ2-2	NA	TGTGCCAGCAGCCGACAGAGCGACACCGGGGAGCTGTTTTTT	CASSRQSDTGELFF
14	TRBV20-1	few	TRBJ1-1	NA	TGCAGTGCCCTCAACAGGACAATGAACACTGAAGCTTTCTTT	CSALNRTMNTEAFF
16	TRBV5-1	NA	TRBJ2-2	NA	TGCGCCAGCAGCTTTAGGCCAGGGGCGAACACCGGGGAGCTGTTTTTT	CASSFRPGANTGELFF
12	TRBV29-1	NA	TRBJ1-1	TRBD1	TGCAGCTCTGACAGGGGAAATGATGAAGCTTTCTTT	CSSDRGNDEAFF
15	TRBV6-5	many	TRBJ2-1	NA	TGTGCCAGCAGTTACTCCACGGCAGGGGGGAATGAGCAGTTCTTC	CASSYSTAGGNEQFF
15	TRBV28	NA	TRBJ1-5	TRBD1	TGTGCCAGCACCCAGGGGGGAAATCGCAATCAGCCCCAGCATTTT	CASTQGGNRNQPQHF
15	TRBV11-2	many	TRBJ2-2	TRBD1	TGTGCCAGCAGCGCACAGGGGACGAACACCGGGGAGCTGTTTTTT	CASSAQGTNTGELFF